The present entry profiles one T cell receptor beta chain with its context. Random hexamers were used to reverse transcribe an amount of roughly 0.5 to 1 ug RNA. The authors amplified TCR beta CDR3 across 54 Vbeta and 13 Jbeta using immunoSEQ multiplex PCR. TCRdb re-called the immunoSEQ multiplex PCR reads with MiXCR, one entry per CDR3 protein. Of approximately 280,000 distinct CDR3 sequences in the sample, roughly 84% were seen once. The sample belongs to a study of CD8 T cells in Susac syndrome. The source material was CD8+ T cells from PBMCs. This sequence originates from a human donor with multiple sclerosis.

CDR3 DNA sequence: TGTGCCAGCAGGAACGACAGGGGGCCGGGCACTGAAGCTTTCTTT. Protein sequence: CASRNDRGPGTEAFF. This chain links TRBV27 with TRBJ1-1; 10 bases map to TRBD1. The CDR3 is 15 residues long. Trimming cost V 6 bases and J 4 bases; bases outside gene matches: 8. The V gene's germline CDR1 is MNHEY and CDR2 SMNVEV (reference sequence).